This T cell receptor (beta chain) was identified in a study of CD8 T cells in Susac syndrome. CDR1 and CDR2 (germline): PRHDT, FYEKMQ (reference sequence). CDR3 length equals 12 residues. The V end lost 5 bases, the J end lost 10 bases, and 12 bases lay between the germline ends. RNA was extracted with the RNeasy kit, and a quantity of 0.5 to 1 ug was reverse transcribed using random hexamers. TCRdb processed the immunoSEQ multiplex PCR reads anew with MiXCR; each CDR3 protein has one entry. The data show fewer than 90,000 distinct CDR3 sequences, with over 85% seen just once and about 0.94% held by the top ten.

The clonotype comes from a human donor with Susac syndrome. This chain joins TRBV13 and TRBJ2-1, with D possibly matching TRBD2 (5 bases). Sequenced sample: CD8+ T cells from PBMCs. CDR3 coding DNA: TGTGCCAGCAGCGGTGAGGGATTCGAGCAGTTCTTC. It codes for CASSGEGFEQFF. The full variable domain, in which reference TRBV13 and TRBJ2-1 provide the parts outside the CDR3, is AAGVIQSPRHLIKEKRETATLKCYPIPRHDTVYWYQQGPGQDPQFLISFYEKMQSDKGSIPDRFSAQQFSDYHSELNMSSLELGDSALYFCASSGEGFEQFFGPGTRLTVL.